Listed below are T cell receptor beta chains from one sample, sequenced in a study of response to subunit inactivated influenza vaccine. MiXCR, applied by TCRdb to the RT-PCR reads, yields one record per CDR3 protein. The data hold a few hundred thousand distinct CDR3 sequences, with 14% observed a single time. The source material was PBMCs from blood, sampled 11 to 12 days after vaccination. All receptors derive from a man aged 45-65 years who received an inactivated influenza vaccine. CDR3s include the opening cysteine and the closing phenylalanine or tryptophan.

TRBV20-1	TRBJ2-7	CSPGTGAYEQYF
TRBV7-2	TRBJ2-1	CASSSRQRINEQFF
TRBV2	TRBJ2-1	CASSEGQGAGNEQFF
TRBV7-6	TRBJ2-1	CASSIGTGVYNEQFF
TRBV6-2/TRBV6-3	TRBJ2-3	CASSTLGHSTDTQYF
TRBV7-2	TRBJ1-5	CASSPRGGQPQHF
TRBV2	TRBJ2-7	CASRELGLIYEQYF
TRBV9	TRBJ2-5	CASSGPGGQETQYF
TRBV28	TRBJ2-7	CASSDNRPSYEQYF
TRBV7-8	TRBJ1-1	CATETGGFNTEAFF
TRBV4-1	TRBJ2-7	CASSQDLARGDYEQYF
TRBV4-1	TRBJ1-2	CASSQEEGIGYGYTF
TRBV5-1	TRBJ2-1	CASSLAGASNEQFF
TRBV18	TRBJ2-5	CASSPAGALRGQETQYF
TRBV20-1	TRBJ2-1	CSVLRGAGGNYNEQFF
TRBV12-3/TRBV12-4	TRBJ2-1	CASSLVPLGRAYNEQFF
TRBV14	TRBJ2-1	CASSQFPGLLNYNEQFF
TRBV5-1	TRBJ2-2	CASSLWEDAGELFF
TRBV24-1	TRBJ1-5	CATSDRGAQPQHF
TRBV6-6	TRBJ1-1	CASRDSNTEAFF